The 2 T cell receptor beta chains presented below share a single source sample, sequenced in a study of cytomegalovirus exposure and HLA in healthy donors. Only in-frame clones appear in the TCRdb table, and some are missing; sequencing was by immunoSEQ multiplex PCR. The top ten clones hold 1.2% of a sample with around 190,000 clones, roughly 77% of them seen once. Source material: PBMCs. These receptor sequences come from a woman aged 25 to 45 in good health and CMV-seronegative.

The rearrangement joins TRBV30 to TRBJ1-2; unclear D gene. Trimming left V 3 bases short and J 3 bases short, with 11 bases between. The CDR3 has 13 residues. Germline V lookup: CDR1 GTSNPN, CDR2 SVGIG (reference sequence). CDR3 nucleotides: TGTGCCTGGAGCATATCCTACGACTATGGCTACACCTTC. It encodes CAWSISYDYGYTF.

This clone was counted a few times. The CDR3 bases are TGTGCCAGCAGCTTAGGAGGGCTGCCCGGGGAGCTGTTTTTT. Amino acid sequence: CASSLGGLPGELFF. V and J are TRBV7-3 and TRBJ2-2; D possibly corresponds to TRBD2 (6 bases). This CDR3 has 14 residues. V lost 2 bases to trimming and J lost 6 bases, with 10 bases between them. Germline CDR1 reads SGHTA; CDR2 reads FQGTGA.